The rows below give T cell receptor beta chains drawn from one sample of a study of T cells after yellow fever vaccination. TCRdb used MiXCR to reprocess the 5' RACE reads, holding one entry per CDR3 protein. The data show about 360,000 distinct CDR3 sequences, with roughly 6.2% seen just once and 15% held by the top ten. The source material was PBMCs, sampled 5 days after the yellow fever booster vaccination. Receptors were obtained from a man in his thirties or forties who received the YFV17D yellow fever vaccine. The CDR3 runs from the conserved cysteine through the conserved F or W. D genes are given only for firm matches. The listing skips clone size in some rows; elsewhere it reads once, few, many or a size class.

clone size	V gene	D gene	J gene	CDR3 protein	CDR3 DNA
few	TRBV5-4	.	TRBJ2-1	CASSPRQYNEQFF	TGTGCCAGCAGCCCACGGCAGTACAATGAGCAGTTCTTC
few	TRBV6-5	TRBD1	TRBJ2-3	CASSYAVGQADSNTQYF	TGTGCCAGCAGTTATGCCGTGGGACAGGCAGACTCGAATACGCAGTATTTT
.	TRBV7-9	TRBD1	TRBJ1-2	CASSLSGTGGNYGYTF	TGTGCCAGCAGCTTATCTGGGACAGGGGGCAACTATGGCTACACCTTC
many	TRBV2	TRBD1	TRBJ2-7	CASSAPPTGTDEQYF	TGTGCCAGCAGCGCTCCGCCGACAGGGACCGACGAGCAGTACTTC
.	TRBV28	.	TRBJ2-3	CASSLWAVWKSTDTQYF	TGTGCCAGCAGTTTATGGGCAGTGTGGAAAAGCACAGATACGCAGTATTTT
.	TRBV7-8	TRBD1	TRBJ2-1	CASRTQGALGEQFF	TGTGCCAGCAGGACACAGGGGGCGCTTGGGGAGCAGTTCTTC
.	TRBV4-2	.	TRBJ2-7	CASSQDSAGRAYEQYF	TGTGCCAGCAGCCAAGATAGTGCAGGTCGGGCCTACGAGCAGTACTTC
.	TRBV19	.	TRBJ2-1	CASTVGGIANEQFF	TGTGCCAGTACGGTGGGCGGGATAGCCAATGAGCAGTTCTTC
few	TRBV10-3	.	TRBJ2-2	CAISPSGTGATGELFF	TGTGCCATCAGCCCGAGTGGTACGGGAGCCACCGGGGAGCTGTTTTTT
.	TRBV19	TRBD2	TRBJ2-3	CASSGRARTDTQYF	TGTGCCAGTAGCGGGAGGGCGCGCACAGATACGCAGTATTTT
.	TRBV18	.	TRBJ2-4	CASSPVRSAKNIQYF	TGTGCCAGCTCACCAGTACGGTCAGCCAAAAACATTCAGTACTTC
.	TRBV6-2/TRBV6-3	TRBD1	TRBJ1-2	CASNPHRDRLNYGYTF	TGTGCCAGCAACCCCCACCGGGACAGGCTTAACTATGGCTACACCTTC
.	TRBV29-1	TRBD2	TRBJ2-7	CSVGLAGEREQYF	TGCAGCGTTGGACTAGCGGGAGAACGCGAGCAGTACTTC
.	TRBV19	.	TRBJ2-1	CASSNGADNEQFF	TGTGCCAGTAGTAATGGAGCTGACAATGAGCAGTTCTTC
.	TRBV12-3/TRBV12-4	.	TRBJ2-1	CASSWSRAGSNEQFF	TGTGCCAGCTCCTGGAGCCGGGCTGGGAGCAATGAGCAGTTCTTC
many	TRBV20-1	.	TRBJ1-2	CSATLEGGRAAIYGYTF	TGCAGTGCTACTCTCGAAGGGGGAAGGGCAGCCATTTATGGCTACACCTTC
many	TRBV11-2	TRBD2	TRBJ2-5	CASSEKLAGGTQYF	TGTGCCAGCAGCGAAAAACTAGCGGGAGGGACCCAGTACTTC
.	TRBV15	.	TRBJ1-1	CATRKREVTEAFF	TGTGCCACCAGAAAAAGGGAGGTCACTGAAGCTTTCTTT
few	TRBV6-1	.	TRBJ1-2	CASSEIEGRVYGYTF	TGTGCCAGCAGTGAAATTGAAGGGAGAGTCTATGGCTACACCTTC
.	TRBV18	.	TRBJ2-5	CASSPLGDQETQYF	TGTGCCAGCTCACCACTCGGCGACCAAGAGACCCAGTACTTC
many	TRBV28	.	TRBJ2-5	CASSLSSANQETQYF	TGTGCCAGCAGTTTGTCCTCCGCCAACCAAGAGACCCAGTACTTC
many	TRBV28	TRBD1	TRBJ2-1	CASSPQGAVSYNEQFF	TGTGCCAGCAGCCCCCAGGGGGCCGTCTCCTACAATGAGCAGTTCTTC
few	TRBV7-3	TRBD2	TRBJ2-1	CASSFTGTTDNEQFF	TGTGCCAGCAGCTTCACCGGGACTACCGACAATGAGCAGTTCTTC
.	TRBV7-2	TRBD2	TRBJ2-1	CASSYRRLAVYNEQFF	TGTGCCAGCAGCTATAGAAGACTAGCGGTCTACAATGAGCAGTTCTTC
.	TRBV27	TRBD2	TRBJ2-3	CASRTAGGGTDTQYF	TGTGCCAGCAGGACAGCGGGAGGGGGCACAGATACGCAGTATTTT
many	TRBV7-2	.	TRBJ2-5	CASSLSWETQYF	TGTGCCAGCAGCTTATCATGGGAGACCCAGTACTTC
.	TRBV5-1	.	TRBJ2-7	CASSRWPLYEQYF	TGCGCCAGCAGCCGGTGGCCGCTCTACGAGCAGTACTTC
many	TRBV12-3/TRBV12-4	.	TRBJ2-3	CASSFAGLDTQYF	TGTGCCAGCAGTTTTGCGGGTTTAGATACGCAGTATTTT
.	TRBV18	.	TRBJ2-5	CASSPGLHETQYF	TGTGCCAGCTCACCAGGGCTGCACGAGACCCAGTACTTC
few	TRBV24-1	.	TRBJ2-1	CATSDLAVSYNEQFF	TGTGCCACCAGTGATTTAGCGGTTTCCTACAATGAGCAGTTCTTC
.	TRBV18	TRBD2	TRBJ2-4	CASSRTSGAPKNIQYF	TGTGCCAGCTCGCGCACTAGCGGAGCTCCCAAAAACATTCAGTACTTC
few	TRBV19	.	TRBJ1-5	CASSPRGMVQPQHF	TGTGCCAGTAGTCCCCGGGGAATGGTGCAGCCCCAGCATTTT
few	TRBV20-1	.	TRBJ2-5	CSAHRQETQYF	TGCAGTGCCCACCGACAAGAGACCCAGTACTTC
few	TRBV27	.	TRBJ2-1	CASSFRAGEQFF	TGTGCCAGCAGTTTCAGGGCAGGTGAGCAGTTCTTC
few	TRBV20-1	.	TRBJ2-5	CSARDHRTPPQETQYF	TGCAGTGCTAGAGATCATCGCACCCCACCTCAAGAGACCCAGTACTTC
many	TRBV7-8	TRBD2	TRBJ2-3	CASTLGTSGRGTQYF	TGTGCCAGCACCCTTGGGACTAGCGGGAGAGGTACGCAGTATTTT